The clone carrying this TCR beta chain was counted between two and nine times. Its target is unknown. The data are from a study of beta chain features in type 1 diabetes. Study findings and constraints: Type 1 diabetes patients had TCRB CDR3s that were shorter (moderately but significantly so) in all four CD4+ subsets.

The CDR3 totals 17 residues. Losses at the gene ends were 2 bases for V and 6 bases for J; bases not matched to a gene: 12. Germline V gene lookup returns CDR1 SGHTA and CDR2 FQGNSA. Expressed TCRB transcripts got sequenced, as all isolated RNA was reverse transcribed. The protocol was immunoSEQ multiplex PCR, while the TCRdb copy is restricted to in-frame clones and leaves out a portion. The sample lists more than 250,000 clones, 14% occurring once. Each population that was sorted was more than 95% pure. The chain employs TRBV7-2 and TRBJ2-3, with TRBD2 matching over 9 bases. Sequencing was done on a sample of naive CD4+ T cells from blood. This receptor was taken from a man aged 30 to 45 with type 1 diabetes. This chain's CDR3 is CASSLQVAGGPSDTQYF. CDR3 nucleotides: TGTGCCAGCAGCTTACAGGTTGCGGGAGGGCCTTCGGATACGCAGTATTTT.